Listed below are T cell receptor beta chains from one sample, sequenced in a study of T cell changes during pregnancy in multiple sclerosis. The protocol was immunoSEQ multiplex PCR, while the TCRdb copy is restricted to in-frame clones and leaves out a portion. The sample consists of just under 65,000 clones, around 92% of them appearing once. Sequencing used peripheral blood, obtained after pregnancy. These receptors were obtained from a female donor in good health, enrolled as a control in a pregnancy study. CDR3s include the opening cysteine and the closing phenylalanine or tryptophan. The order of the fields is J gene, V gene, clone size, D gene, CDR3 DNA, CDR3 protein. The D gene is left open where the match is weak. Clone size is given for some rows only: seen once, a few or many times, or a class if the clone is expanded.

j_gene: TRBJ1-2
v_gene: TRBV4-1
abundance: .
d_gene: .
CDR3nt: TGCGCCAGCAGCCAAGATGCGGGGGGGGGCGACTATGGCTACACCTTC
CDR3aa: CASSQDAGGGDYGYTF

j_gene: TRBJ1-2
v_gene: TRBV14
abundance: .
d_gene: .
CDR3nt: TGTGCCAGCAGCCAAGATATGGGGCAGCGCTATGGCTACACCTTC
CDR3aa: CASSQDMGQRYGYTF

j_gene: TRBJ2-3
v_gene: TRBV5-8
abundance: .
d_gene: TRBD2
CDR3nt: TGTGCCAGCAGCGTTTCGACTAGCGGGGGGTGGGATACGCAGTATTTT
CDR3aa: CASSVSTSGGWDTQYF

j_gene: TRBJ2-2
v_gene: TRBV29-1
abundance: .
d_gene: .
CDR3nt: TGCAGTTGCAGGGTAGGGGCAAGCGCCGGGGAGCTGTTTTTT
CDR3aa: CSCRVGASAGELFF

j_gene: TRBJ2-5
v_gene: TRBV5-1
abundance: .
d_gene: .
CDR3nt: TGCGCCAGCAGCTTGGTTCCCGGGGAGGAGACCCAGTACTTC
CDR3aa: CASSLVPGEETQYF

j_gene: TRBJ2-2
v_gene: TRBV7-3
abundance: .
d_gene: TRBD1
CDR3nt: TGTGCCAGCAGCCTTCCGGGACAGGGGGTCAGGGAGCTGTTTTTT
CDR3aa: CASSLPGQGVRELFF

j_gene: TRBJ1-2
v_gene: TRBV7-2
abundance: .
d_gene: .
CDR3nt: TGTGCCAGCAGCTTAGAGTCAGGGGTCTATGGCTACACCTTC
CDR3aa: CASSLESGVYGYTF

j_gene: TRBJ2-1
v_gene: TRBV5-1
abundance: .
d_gene: TRBD2
CDR3nt: TGCGCCAGCAGCTTGGATGTTAGCGGGGGGACGAAGCAGTTCTTC
CDR3aa: CASSLDVSGGTKQFF

j_gene: TRBJ1-5
v_gene: TRBV30
abundance: once
d_gene: .
CDR3nt: TGTGCCTGGAGTCTTGGGGCAGGGAATCAGCCCCAGCATTTT
CDR3aa: CAWSLGAGNQPQHF

j_gene: TRBJ2-7
v_gene: TRBV18
abundance: .
d_gene: .
CDR3nt: TGTGCCAGCTCACCGGAGTTGGGAGCCTACGAGCAGTACTTC
CDR3aa: CASSPELGAYEQYF

j_gene: TRBJ1-2
v_gene: TRBV7-2
abundance: .
d_gene: TRBD1
CDR3nt: TGTGCCAGCAGCCAAGTAGGGGGCGGTGGCTATGGCTACACCTTC
CDR3aa: CASSQVGGGGYGYTF

j_gene: TRBJ2-3
v_gene: TRBV5-1
abundance: .
d_gene: .
CDR3nt: TGCGCCAGCAGCCCGGGGCCCTGGGGGGGGCTCGGCACAGATACGCAGTATTTT
CDR3aa: CASSPGPWGGLGTDTQYF

j_gene: TRBJ1-1
v_gene: TRBV7-2
abundance: .
d_gene: .
CDR3nt: TGTGCCAGCAGCGCTAACAGGGACACTGAAGCTTTCTTT
CDR3aa: CASSANRDTEAFF